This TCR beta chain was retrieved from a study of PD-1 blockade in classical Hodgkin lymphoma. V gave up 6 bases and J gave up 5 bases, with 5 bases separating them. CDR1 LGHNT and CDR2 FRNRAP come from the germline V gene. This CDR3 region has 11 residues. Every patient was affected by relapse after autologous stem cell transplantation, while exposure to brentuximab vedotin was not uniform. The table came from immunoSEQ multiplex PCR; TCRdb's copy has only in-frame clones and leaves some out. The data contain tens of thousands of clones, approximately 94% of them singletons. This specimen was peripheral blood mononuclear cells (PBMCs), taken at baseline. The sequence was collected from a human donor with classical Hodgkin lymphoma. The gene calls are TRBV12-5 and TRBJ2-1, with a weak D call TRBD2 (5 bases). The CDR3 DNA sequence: TGTGCTAGTGGGCGGGACAATGAGCAGTTCTTC. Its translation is CASGRDNEQFF.